The T cell receptor beta chain described here comes from a study of blood T cell repertoires in COVID-19. Before being deemed recovered, Cohort 3 donors had two negative PCRs, clearance, or symptom resolution. V gave up 1 base and J gave up 2 bases, with 7 bases separating them. The CDR3 length is 14 residues. The germline V gene has CDR1 SGHAT and CDR2 FQNNGV. Under the authors' procedure: Researchers report that nucleated cell counts were estimated from reference gene primer amplification. Produced via immunoSEQ multiplex PCR; TCRdb's table is partial and in-frame only. Clone size and V and J calls were adopted from that table, with D and trimming inferred from the DNA. The sample lists about 130,000 clones; roughly 80% were seen once.

The receptor comes from a woman aged 45-60 years who had recovered from COVID-19. V gene TRBV11-2 combines with J gene TRBJ2-3; D unresolved. Material for sequencing was PBMCs or T cells enriched from blood (not recorded which). The CDR3 coding sequence is TGTGCCAGCAGCTTAGTAGCTAACACAGATACGCAGTATTTT. This encodes CASSLVANTDTQYF.